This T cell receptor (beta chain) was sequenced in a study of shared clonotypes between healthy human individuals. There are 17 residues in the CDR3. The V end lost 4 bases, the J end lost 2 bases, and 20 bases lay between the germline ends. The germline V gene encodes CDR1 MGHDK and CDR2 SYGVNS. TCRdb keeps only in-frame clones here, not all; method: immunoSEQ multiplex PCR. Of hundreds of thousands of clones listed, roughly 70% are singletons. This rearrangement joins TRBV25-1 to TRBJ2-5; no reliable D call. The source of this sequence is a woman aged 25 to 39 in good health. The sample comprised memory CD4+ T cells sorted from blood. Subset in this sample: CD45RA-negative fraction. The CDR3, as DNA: TGTGCCAGCAGTGCCCATCCCTCTCGCAGTATGCAAGAGACCCAGTACTTC. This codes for CASSAHPSRSMQETQYF.